The present entry profiles one T cell receptor (beta chain) with its context. Germline V gene data show CDR1 as SGHTS and CDR2 as YDEGEE. V was pared by 8 bases and J by 3 bases, with 10 bases between. The CDR3 extends over 12 amino acids. The assay was immunoSEQ multiplex PCR, and TCRdb's table has in-frame clones only and misses some. This sample has about 150,000 clones, with 80% to 90% found just once. The record originates from a study of blood T cell repertoires in COVID-19. The receptor was isolated from a man aged 45 to 65 who had recovered from COVID-19. The rearrangement uses TRBV5-8 and TRBJ2-3; D ambiguous. What was sequenced was peripheral blood. The CDR3 DNA reads TGTGCCAGGGCTACAGCAACAGATACGCAGTATTTT. This sequence encodes CARATATDTQYF.